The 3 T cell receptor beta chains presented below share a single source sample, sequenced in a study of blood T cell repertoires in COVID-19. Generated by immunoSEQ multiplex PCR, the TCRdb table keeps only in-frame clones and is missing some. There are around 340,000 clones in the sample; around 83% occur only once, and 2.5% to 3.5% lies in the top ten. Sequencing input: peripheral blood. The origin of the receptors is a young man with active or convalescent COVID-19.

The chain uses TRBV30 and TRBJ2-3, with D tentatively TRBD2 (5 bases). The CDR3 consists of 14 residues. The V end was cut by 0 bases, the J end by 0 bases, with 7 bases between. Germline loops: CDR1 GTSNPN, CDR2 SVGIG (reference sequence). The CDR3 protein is CAWSVGISTDTQYF. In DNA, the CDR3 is TGTGCCTGGAGTGTCGGGATCAGCACAGATACGCAGTATTTT.

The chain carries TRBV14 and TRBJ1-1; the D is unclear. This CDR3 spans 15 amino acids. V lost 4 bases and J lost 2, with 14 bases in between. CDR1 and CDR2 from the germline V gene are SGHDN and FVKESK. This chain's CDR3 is CASSPLKQSNTEAFF. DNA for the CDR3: TGTGCCAGCAGCCCCCTTAAACAGTCAAACACTGAAGCTTTCTTT.

CDR3: CASSLASGGRNEQFF. In nucleotides, the CDR3 is TGCGCCAGCAGCTTGGCTAGCGGGGGGCGCAATGAGCAGTTCTTC. The chain joins TRBV5-1 to TRBJ2-1; 11 nucleotides line up with TRBD2. Germline CDR1 SGHRS, CDR2 YFSETQ. This CDR3 region has 15 residues. The V gene end was trimmed by 0 bases and the J gene end by 6 bases; junction bases not matched to a gene: 2.